Sequencing of this T cell receptor beta chain was carried out in a study of PD-L1 blockade in urothelial cancer. Time point described: pretreatment peripheral blood. Pretreatment and on-treatment samples were taken, numbering 1 to 8 per patient. Generated by immunoSEQ multiplex PCR, the TCRdb table keeps only in-frame clones and is missing some. The sample lists 65,000 to 90,000 clones; 84% were seen once. The specimen comprised PBMCs, sampled around atezolizumab (anti-PD-L1) treatment. The receptor was isolated from a woman aged 70-85 years with urothelial cancer.

CDR3 in amino acids: CASSPYLRADTQYF. The CDR3 DNA reads TGCGCCAGCAGCCCATACTTGAGGGCAGATACGCAGTATTTT. The rearrangement uses TRBV4-1 and TRBJ2-3, with a tentative D call TRBD2 (5 bases). Trimming removed 4 bases at V and 4 bases at J, with 12 bases between. The CDR3 contains 14 residues. Germline V lookup: CDR1 MGHRA, CDR2 YSYEKL.